The TCR beta chain under discussion was sequenced for a study of cytomegalovirus exposure and HLA in healthy donors. In regard to this clone: Its target is not known.

In the PCR, 60 Vbeta and 13 Jbeta primers were used. TCRdb keeps only in-frame clones here, not all; method: immunoSEQ multiplex PCR. The sample records 200,000 to 250,000 clones, roughly 80% being singletons. CDR1 is SNHLY, CDR2 FYNNEI, per germline. J gave up 2 bases and V 3 bases, and 7 bases lay outside the gene matches. The CDR3 extends over 15 amino acids. Points from the study as a whole: A later analysis linked a missense DCLRE1C variant to TCR beta V- and J-gene trimming. Later on, an analysis tied approximately 15,000 TCR beta sequences to HLA alleles at 0.05 false discovery rate. For most TCR sequences rarity was the rule, although some public TCRs occurred in many donors.

This sequence originates from a male donor in good health and CMV-seronegative. V gene TRBV2 combines with J gene TRBJ2-7; 7 bases map to TRBD1. Sequencing used PBMCs. Here the CDR3 reads CASSEEQGVTYEQYF. CDR3 nucleotide sequence: TGTGCCAGCAGTGAGGAGCAGGGGGTTACCTACGAGCAGTACTTC.